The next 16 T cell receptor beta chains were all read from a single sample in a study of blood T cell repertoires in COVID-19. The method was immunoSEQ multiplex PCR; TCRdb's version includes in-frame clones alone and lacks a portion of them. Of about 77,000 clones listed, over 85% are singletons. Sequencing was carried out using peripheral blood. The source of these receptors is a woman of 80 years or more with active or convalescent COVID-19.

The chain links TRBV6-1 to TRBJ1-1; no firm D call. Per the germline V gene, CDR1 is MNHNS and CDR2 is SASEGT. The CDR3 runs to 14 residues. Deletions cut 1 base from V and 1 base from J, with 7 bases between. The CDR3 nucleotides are TGTGCCAGCAGTGAAGGAGGAGGGAACACTGAAGCTTTCTTT. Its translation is CASSEGGGNTEAFF.

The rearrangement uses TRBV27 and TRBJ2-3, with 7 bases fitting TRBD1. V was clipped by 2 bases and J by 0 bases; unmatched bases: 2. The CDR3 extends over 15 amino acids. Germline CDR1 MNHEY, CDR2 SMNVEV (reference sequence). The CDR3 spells CASSLDRASTDTQYF. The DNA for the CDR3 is TGTGCCAGCAGTTTAGACAGGGCGAGCACAGATACGCAGTATTTT.

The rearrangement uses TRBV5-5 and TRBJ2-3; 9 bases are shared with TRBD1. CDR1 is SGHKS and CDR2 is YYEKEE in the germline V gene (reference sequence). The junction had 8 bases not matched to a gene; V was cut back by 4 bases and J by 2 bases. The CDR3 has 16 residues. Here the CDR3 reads CASSLSTGGLTDTQYF. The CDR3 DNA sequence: TGTGCCAGCAGCCTTTCGACAGGGGGACTCACAGATACGCAGTATTTT.

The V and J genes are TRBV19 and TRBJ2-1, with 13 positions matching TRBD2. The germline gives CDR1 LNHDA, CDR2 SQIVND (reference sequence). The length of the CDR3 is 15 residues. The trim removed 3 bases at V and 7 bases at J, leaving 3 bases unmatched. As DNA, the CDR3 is TGTGCCAGTAGTATGACTAGCGGGGGGTCGAATGAGCAGTTCTTC. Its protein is CASSMTSGGSNEQFF.

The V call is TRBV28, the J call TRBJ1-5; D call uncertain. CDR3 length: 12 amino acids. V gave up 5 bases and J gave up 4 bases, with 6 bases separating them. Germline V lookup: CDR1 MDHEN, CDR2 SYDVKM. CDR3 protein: CASSPRNQPQHF. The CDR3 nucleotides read TGTGCCAGCAGTCCCAGGAATCAGCCCCAGCATTTT.

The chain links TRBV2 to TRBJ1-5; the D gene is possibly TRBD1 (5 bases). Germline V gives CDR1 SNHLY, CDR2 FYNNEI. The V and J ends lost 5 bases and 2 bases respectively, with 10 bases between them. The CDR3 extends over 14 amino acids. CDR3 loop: CASSTEGGNQPQHF. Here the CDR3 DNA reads TGTGCCAGCAGTACCGAAGGGGGCAATCAGCCCCAGCATTTT.

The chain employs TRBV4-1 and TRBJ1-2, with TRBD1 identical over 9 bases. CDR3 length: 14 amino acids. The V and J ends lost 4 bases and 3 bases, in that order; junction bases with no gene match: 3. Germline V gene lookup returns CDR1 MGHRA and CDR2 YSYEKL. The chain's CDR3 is CASSLRDRDYGYTF. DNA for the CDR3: TGCGCCAGCAGCCTTAGGGACAGGGACTATGGCTACACCTTC.

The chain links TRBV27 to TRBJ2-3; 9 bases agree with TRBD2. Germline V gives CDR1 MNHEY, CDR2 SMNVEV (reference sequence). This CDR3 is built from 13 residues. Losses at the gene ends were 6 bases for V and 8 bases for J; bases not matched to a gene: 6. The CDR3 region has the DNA TGTGCCAGCAGGGGGACTAGCCGAGGTACGCAGTATTTT. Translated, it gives CASRGTSRGTQYF.

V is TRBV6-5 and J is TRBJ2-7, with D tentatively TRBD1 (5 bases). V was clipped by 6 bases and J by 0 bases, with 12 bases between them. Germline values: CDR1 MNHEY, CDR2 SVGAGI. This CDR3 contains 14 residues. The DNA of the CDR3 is TGTGCCAGCAGCCCCGGGCAGGGCTCCTACGAGCAGTACTTC. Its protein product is CASSPGQGSYEQYF.

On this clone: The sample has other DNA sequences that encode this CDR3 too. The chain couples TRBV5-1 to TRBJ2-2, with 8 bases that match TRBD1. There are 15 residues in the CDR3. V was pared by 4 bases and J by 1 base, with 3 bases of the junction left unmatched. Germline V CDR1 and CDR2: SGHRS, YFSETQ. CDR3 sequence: CASSPGTGNTGELFF. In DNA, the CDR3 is TGCGCCAGCAGCCCAGGGACAGGGAACACCGGGGAGCTGTTTTTT. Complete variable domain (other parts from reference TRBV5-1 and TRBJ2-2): KAGVTQTPRYLIKTRGQQVTLSCSPISGHRSVSWYQQTPGQGLQFLFEYFSETQRNKGNFPGRFSGRQFSNSRSEMNVSTLELGDSALYLCASSPGTGNTGELFFGEGSRLTVL.

The CDR3, as DNA: TGTGCCACCAGTGATTTCCCCAGGACAGGGACGAACACCGGGGAGCTGTTTTTT. Translation gives CATSDFPRTGTNTGELFF. This rearrangement joins TRBV24-1 to TRBJ2-2, with 8 nucleotides matching TRBD1. Germline V gene sequence: CDR1 KGHDR, CDR2 SFDVKD. This CDR3 is 18 amino acids long. V lost 1 base and J lost 0; bases outside the gene matches: 6.

The CDR3 loop reads CASSLSGGAANTEAFF. For the CDR3, the DNA is TGTGCCAGCAGTTTATCGGGGGGGGCCGCGAACACTGAAGCTTTCTTT. The rearrangement joins TRBV27 to TRBJ1-1, with D perhaps matching TRBD1 (6 bases). Per the germline V gene, CDR1 is MNHEY and CDR2 is SMNVEV (reference sequence). This CDR3 is built from 16 residues. V dropped 0 bases and J dropped 1 base, with 12 bases sitting between them.

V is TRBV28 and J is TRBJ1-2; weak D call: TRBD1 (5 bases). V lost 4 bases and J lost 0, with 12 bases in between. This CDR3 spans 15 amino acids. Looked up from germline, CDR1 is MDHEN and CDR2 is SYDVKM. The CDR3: CASSYPQGSNYGYTF. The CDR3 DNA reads TGTGCCAGCAGTTACCCTCAGGGATCTAACTATGGCTACACCTTC.

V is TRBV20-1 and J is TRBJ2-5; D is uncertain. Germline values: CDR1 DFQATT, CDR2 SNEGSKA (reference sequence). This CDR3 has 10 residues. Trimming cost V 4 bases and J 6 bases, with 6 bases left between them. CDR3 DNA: TGCAGTGCTACGAGCAAGACCCAGTACTTC. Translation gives CSATSKTQYF.

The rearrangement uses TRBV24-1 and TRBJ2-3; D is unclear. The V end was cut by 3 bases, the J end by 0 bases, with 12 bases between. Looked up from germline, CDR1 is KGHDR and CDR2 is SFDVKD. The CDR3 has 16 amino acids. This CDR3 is CATSDHGSPSTDTQYF. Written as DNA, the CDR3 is TGTGCCACCAGTGATCATGGCAGTCCTAGCACAGATACGCAGTATTTT.

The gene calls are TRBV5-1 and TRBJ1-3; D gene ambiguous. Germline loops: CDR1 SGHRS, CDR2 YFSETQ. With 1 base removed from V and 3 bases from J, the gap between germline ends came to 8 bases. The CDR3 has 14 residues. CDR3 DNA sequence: TGCGCCAGCAGCTTGACAGCGGGTGGAAACACCATATATTTT. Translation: CASSLTAGGNTIYF.